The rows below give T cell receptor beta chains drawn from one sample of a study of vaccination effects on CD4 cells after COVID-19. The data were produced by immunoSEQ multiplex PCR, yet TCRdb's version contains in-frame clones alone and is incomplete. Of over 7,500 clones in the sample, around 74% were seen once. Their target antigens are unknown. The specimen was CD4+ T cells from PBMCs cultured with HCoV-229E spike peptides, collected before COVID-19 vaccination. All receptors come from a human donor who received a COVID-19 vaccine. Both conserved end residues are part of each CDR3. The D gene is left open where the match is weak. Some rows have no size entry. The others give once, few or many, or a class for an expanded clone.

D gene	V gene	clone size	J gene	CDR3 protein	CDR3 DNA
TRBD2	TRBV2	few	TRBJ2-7	CASSDGGTSGGYEQYF	TGTGCCAGCAGTGATGGGGGGACTAGCGGGGGTTACGAGCAGTACTTC
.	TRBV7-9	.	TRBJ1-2	CASSLGDGNYGYTF	TGTGCCAGCAGCTTAGGGGACGGCAACTATGGCTACACCTTC
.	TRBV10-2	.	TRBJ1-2	CASSEVGNGYTF	TGCGCCAGCAGTGAGGTGGGGAATGGCTACACCTTC
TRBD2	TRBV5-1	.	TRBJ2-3	CASSLPSGRASDTQYF	TGCGCCAGCAGCTTGCCTAGCGGGAGGGCCTCAGATACGCAGTATTTT
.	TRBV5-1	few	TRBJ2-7	CASSLEIANGYEQYF	TGCGCCAGCAGCTTGGAAATAGCGAATGGTTACGAGCAGTACTTC
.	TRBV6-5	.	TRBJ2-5	CASSREDRLQVTQYF	TGTGCCAGCAGTAGGGAAGACAGGTTACAGGTGACCCAGTACTTC
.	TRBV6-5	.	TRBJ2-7	CASSSSWRGDYEQYF	TGTGCCAGCAGTTCATCCTGGAGGGGTGACTACGAGCAGTACTTC
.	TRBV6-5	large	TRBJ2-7	CASRDPASRYEQYF	TGTGCCAGCAGGGACCCCGCATCTCGATACGAGCAGTACTTC
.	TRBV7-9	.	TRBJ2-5	CASSFPPGGNQETQYF	TGTGCCAGCAGCTTCCCACCAGGGGGGAATCAAGAGACCCAGTACTTC
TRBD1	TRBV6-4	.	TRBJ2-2	CASSVQPTQGASTGELFF	TGTGCCAGCAGTGTACAACCAACTCAGGGGGCCAGCACCGGGGAGCTGTTTTTT